The 3 T cell receptor beta chains given below trace back to one sample, sequenced in a study of cytomegalovirus exposure and HLA in healthy donors. In the PCR, 60 Vbeta and 13 Jbeta primers were used. Some clones are missing from TCRdb's copy, which holds only in-frame ones; the method was immunoSEQ multiplex PCR. The table lists 100,000 to 150,000 clones, over 70% of them singletons, with around 1.3% in the top ten. The sequenced material came from PBMCs. The receptors here all came from a female donor in good health and CMV-seronegative.

The rearrangement joins TRBV11-2 to TRBJ2-3; TRBD1 might be the D (5 bases). The CDR3 covers 15 residues. Deletions cut 2 bases from V and 1 base from J, with 10 bases between. Germline V gene lookup returns CDR1 SGHAT and CDR2 FQNNGV. CDR3 bases: TGTGCCAGCAGCTTAAGGGGATTCGGCACAGATACGCAGTATTTT. It is translated as CASSLRGFGTDTQYF. Using reference TRBV11-2 and TRBJ2-3 for the parts outside the CDR3, the full variable domain is EAGVAQSPRYKIIEKRQSVAFWCNPISGHATLYWYQQILGQGPKLLIQFQNNGVVDDSQLPKDRFSAERLKGVDSTLKIQPAKLEDSAVYLCASSLRGFGTDTQYFGPGTRLTVL.

This clone was recorded once. The chain couples TRBV19 to TRBJ2-1; a weak D match, TRBD2 (5 bases). This CDR3 is built from 17 residues. The V end was cut by 6 bases, the J end by 0 bases, with 18 bases between. Per the germline V gene, CDR1 is LNHDA and CDR2 is SQIVND (reference sequence). As DNA, the CDR3 is TGTGCCAGTAGAACGAACGGGGTCAGGAGCTCCTACAATGAGCAGTTCTTC. Its protein product is CASRTNGVRSSYNEQFF.

V gene TRBV6-6 combines with J gene TRBJ2-5; the match to TRBD1 covers 7 bases. Trimming at V came to 5 bases and at J to 4 bases, leaving 10 bases not matched to a gene. The CDR3 covers 15 residues. CDR1 and CDR2 from the germline V gene are MNHNY and SVGAGI (reference sequence). CDR3 residues: CASSNYRGKGETQYF. The CDR3 bases are TGTGCCAGCAGTAACTACAGGGGCAAAGGAGAGACCCAGTACTTC.